Listed below are T cell receptor beta chains from one sample, sequenced in a study of blood T cell repertoires in COVID-19. Sequencing used immunoSEQ multiplex PCR; TCRdb keeps in-frame clones, though not all of them. The sample lists about 170,000 clones, 80% to 85% occurring once. The specimen was peripheral blood. The receptors shown here come from a man between 70 and 80 years old with active or convalescent COVID-19. CDR3s include the opening cysteine and the closing phenylalanine or tryptophan. The D gene is left open where the match is weak. The size of a clone is reported for some rows only, either as once, few or many, or as a class for expanded clones.

V gene: TRBV4-1; clone size: few; D gene: .; J gene: TRBJ2-5; CDR3 DNA: TGCGCCAGCAGCCAAGATCGCAGGGGTGAAGAGACCCAGTACTTC; CDR3 protein: CASSQDRRGEETQYF
V gene: TRBV7-6; clone size: .; D gene: TRBD2; J gene: TRBJ2-1; CDR3 DNA: TGTGCCAGCAGCTTAGAACGACTAGCGGGAGGTGAGCAGTTCTTC; CDR3 protein: CASSLERLAGGEQFF
V gene: TRBV15; clone size: .; D gene: .; J gene: TRBJ1-5; CDR3 DNA: TGTGCCACCAGCACCAACAATCGGGAGCCCCAGCATTTT; CDR3 protein: CATSTNNREPQHF
V gene: TRBV15; clone size: once; D gene: .; J gene: TRBJ2-7; CDR3 DNA: TGTGCCACCAGCAGGACCCCCGCTAGCGAAAGCTCCTACGAGCAGTACTTC; CDR3 protein: CATSRTPASESSYEQYF
V gene: TRBV6-2/TRBV6-3; clone size: .; D gene: .; J gene: TRBJ1-4; CDR3 DNA: TGTGCCAGCAGTTCCCGAGGAAGGACTGGTGAAAAACTGTTTTTT; CDR3 protein: CASSSRGRTGEKLFF
V gene: TRBV6-6; clone size: .; D gene: .; J gene: TRBJ1-3; CDR3 DNA: TGTGCCAGCAGTTATACGGGGAGCTCTGGAAACACCATATATTTT; CDR3 protein: CASSYTGSSGNTIYF
V gene: TRBV30; clone size: once; D gene: .; J gene: TRBJ1-5; CDR3 DNA: TGTGCCTGGAGTGTACGGGGGGGCAGCTTCAGCAATCAGCCCCAGCATTTT; CDR3 protein: CAWSVRGGSFSNQPQHF
V gene: TRBV29-1; clone size: once; D gene: .; J gene: TRBJ2-7; CDR3 DNA: TGCAGCGTTTCAGGACAGCCGGGGCAACCCTACGAGCAGTACTTC; CDR3 protein: CSVSGQPGQPYEQYF
V gene: TRBV28; clone size: .; D gene: TRBD2; J gene: TRBJ2-5; CDR3 DNA: TGTGCCAGCAGTCGTCCGGGACTAGCGACCCAGTACTTC; CDR3 protein: CASSRPGLATQYF
V gene: TRBV4-3; clone size: .; D gene: .; J gene: TRBJ2-6; CDR3 DNA: TGCGCCAGCAGCCAAGATACGAGCTCTGGGGCCAACGTCCTGACTTTC; CDR3 protein: CASSQDTSSGANVLTF
V gene: TRBV29-1; clone size: .; D gene: .; J gene: TRBJ1-1; CDR3 DNA: TGCAGCGTTGAAGATAGCTGGGCACGGGGGAGGGGGGTGAACACTGAAGCTTTCTTT; CDR3 protein: CSVEDSWARGRGVNTEAFF
V gene: TRBV28; clone size: .; D gene: TRBD2; J gene: TRBJ2-7; CDR3 DNA: TGTGCCAGCAGCCCAAATACGGGACTAGCGCCTCCCGAGCAGTACTTC; CDR3 protein: CASSPNTGLAPPEQYF
V gene: TRBV19; clone size: .; D gene: TRBD1; J gene: TRBJ1-1; CDR3 DNA: TGTGCCAGTAGATGGGGACAGGGAAACACTGAAGCTTTCTTT; CDR3 protein: CASRWGQGNTEAFF
V gene: TRBV7-2; clone size: .; D gene: TRBD1; J gene: TRBJ2-7; CDR3 DNA: TGTGCCAGCAGCTTAGCGCACGGGACAGGTGAGGCCTACGAGCAGTACTTC; CDR3 protein: CASSLAHGTGEAYEQYF
V gene: TRBV27; clone size: .; D gene: TRBD1; J gene: TRBJ1-1; CDR3 DNA: TGTGCCAGCAGCCTTGGACAGGGATACACTGAAGCTTTCTTT; CDR3 protein: CASSLGQGYTEAFF
V gene: TRBV6-5; clone size: .; D gene: TRBD1; J gene: TRBJ2-7; CDR3 DNA: TGTGCCAGCAGTTACGACAGGGTCTCCTACGAGCAGTACTTC; CDR3 protein: CASSYDRVSYEQYF
V gene: TRBV7-9; clone size: .; D gene: .; J gene: TRBJ1-1; CDR3 DNA: TGTGCCAGCGATAGGGGTTCGGAAGCTTTCTTT; CDR3 protein: CASDRGSEAFF
V gene: TRBV25-1; clone size: once; D gene: TRBD2; J gene: TRBJ2-2; CDR3 DNA: TGTGCCAGCAGTGAATTTCGCGGGGGGGCCCCCGGGGAGCTGTTTTTT; CDR3 protein: CASSEFRGGAPGELFF
V gene: TRBV19; clone size: .; D gene: .; J gene: TRBJ2-7; CDR3 DNA: TGTGCCAGTAGTTCCCCACGAGGGCTCGACGAGCAGTACTTC; CDR3 protein: CASSSPRGLDEQYF
V gene: TRBV10-3; clone size: .; D gene: TRBD1; J gene: TRBJ1-1; CDR3 DNA: TGTGCCATCAGGGAGGGACAGTCGAACACTGAAGCTTTCTTT; CDR3 protein: CAIREGQSNTEAFF
V gene: TRBV5-1; clone size: .; D gene: .; J gene: TRBJ2-7; CDR3 DNA: TGCGCCAGCAGCCCCAACGCGGGTGTGGAGCAGTACTTC; CDR3 protein: CASSPNAGVEQYF
V gene: TRBV5-6; clone size: .; D gene: TRBD1; J gene: TRBJ1-2; CDR3 DNA: TGTGCCAGCAGCTACTCCCACTCGGACAGGGTTAACTATGGCTACACCTTC; CDR3 protein: CASSYSHSDRVNYGYTF
V gene: TRBV2; clone size: .; D gene: .; J gene: TRBJ2-7; CDR3 DNA: TGTGCCAGCAGAGAGTACGAGCAGTACTTC; CDR3 protein: CASREYEQYF
V gene: TRBV6-2/TRBV6-3; clone size: .; D gene: TRBD1; J gene: TRBJ2-2; CDR3 DNA: TGTGCCAGCAGTTTCGACCGGGACAGGGGGCGAACCGGGGAGCTGTTTTTT; CDR3 protein: CASSFDRDRGRTGELFF
V gene: TRBV30; clone size: .; D gene: .; J gene: TRBJ2-6; CDR3 DNA: TGTGCCGGCGGGGATCCCAAGTCGTCTGGGGCCAACGTCCTGACTTTC; CDR3 protein: CAGGDPKSSGANVLTF
V gene: TRBV5-6; clone size: .; D gene: TRBD2; J gene: TRBJ2-3; CDR3 DNA: TGTGCCAGCAGCGGGAGCGGGGCCACAGATACGCAGTATTTT; CDR3 protein: CASSGSGATDTQYF
V gene: TRBV15; clone size: few; D gene: TRBD1; J gene: TRBJ1-4; CDR3 DNA: TGTGCCACCAGCAGGGGGAGACAGGGAGGTGAAAAACTGTTTTTT; CDR3 protein: CATSRGRQGGEKLFF
V gene: TRBV5-1; clone size: .; D gene: TRBD1; J gene: TRBJ2-1; CDR3 DNA: TGCGCCAGCAGCCTGACAGGGGCCCACAATGAGCAGTTCTTC; CDR3 protein: CASSLTGAHNEQFF
V gene: TRBV19; clone size: few; D gene: .; J gene: TRBJ1-4; CDR3 DNA: TGTGCCAGTAGTCCCACCCGGAGGCCTACCCGTGAAAAACTGTTTTTT; CDR3 protein: CASSPTRRPTREKLFF
V gene: TRBV4-3; clone size: .; D gene: TRBD1; J gene: TRBJ2-7; CDR3 DNA: TGCGCCAGCACCAGAGACAGGGGCGAAGAGCAGTACTTC; CDR3 protein: CASTRDRGEEQYF
V gene: TRBV3-1/TRBV3-2; clone size: .; D gene: TRBD2; J gene: TRBJ2-7; CDR3 DNA: TGTGCCAGCAGCCAAGCTTGGAAGCGGGATGGTGAGCAGTACTTC; CDR3 protein: CASSQAWKRDGEQYF
V gene: TRBV7-8; clone size: .; D gene: TRBD2; J gene: TRBJ2-1; CDR3 DNA: TGTGCCAGCAGGCCCGGGACTAGCGCCACTTGGGAGCAGTTCTTC; CDR3 protein: CASRPGTSATWEQFF
V gene: TRBV28; clone size: once; D gene: .; J gene: TRBJ1-2; CDR3 DNA: TGTGCCAGCAGCTCCAATGACATCCTCTATGGCTACACCTTC; CDR3 protein: CASSSNDILYGYTF
V gene: TRBV28; clone size: .; D gene: .; J gene: TRBJ2-1; CDR3 DNA: TGTGCCAGCATCCCGTCGAATGAGCAGTTCTTC; CDR3 protein: CASIPSNEQFF
V gene: TRBV5-1; clone size: .; D gene: TRBD2; J gene: TRBJ2-2; CDR3 DNA: TGCGCCAGCGGGAGGAAAGCGGGGGCCACCGGGGAGCTGTTTTTT; CDR3 protein: CASGRKAGATGELFF
V gene: TRBV19; clone size: .; D gene: TRBD1; J gene: TRBJ1-2; CDR3 DNA: TGTGCCAGTAGGGAGCTCTGGGGCGGGACAGCAACTGGCTACACCTTC; CDR3 protein: CASRELWGGTATGYTF
V gene: TRBV2; clone size: .; D gene: TRBD1; J gene: TRBJ1-2; CDR3 DNA: TGTGCCGGAGACAGGGAAGGGGCCGGCGGCTACACCTTC; CDR3 protein: CAGDREGAGGYTF